This TCR beta chain stems from a study of breast tumors, draining lymph nodes, adjacent tissues. Germline CDR1 is KGHSH and CDR2 is LQKENI. The CDR3 covers 16 residues. V lost 1 base and J lost 0, with 13 bases in between. TCRdb used MiXCR to reprocess the multiplex PCR reads, holding one entry per CDR3 protein. The repertoire holds 85,000 to 130,000 distinct CDR3 sequences, 30% seen once, with approximately 5% in the top ten. The lymph nodes were axillary draining lymph nodes from breast cancer patients. This clonotype was detected many times. This TCR was recovered from a female donor with breast cancer. Some clones in this sample may be carry-over from other donors' samples. This sequence joins TRBV18 and TRBJ2-7; the D is unclear. The sample consisted of axillary lymph node tissue. The DNA of the CDR3 is TGTGCCAGCTCACCACTACCGGGCTCCTCCTCCTACGAGCAGTACTTC. Residues: CASSPLPGSSSYEQYF.